The 26 T cell receptor beta chains below were found in one sample sequenced in a study of T cells in localized non-small cell lung cancer (TCRdb year 2020). Library generation was performed with the immunoSEQ multiplex PCR assay. TCRdb took this table from immuneACCESS and kept in-frame rearrangements with V and J called. Such tables lack part of the clones; where checked against another copy, unresolved V genes explain under half of the gap, and the rest is unexplained. This sample gives about 6,800 clones in total; under 55% of them show up just once. Of the sample, approximately 4.2% falls within the top ten clones. This specimen consisted of lymph node tissue, obtained before any cancer treatment. Source of these receptors: a man aged 35 to 70 with stage I lung adenocarcinoma.

The chain employs TRBV28 and TRBJ1-6; TRBD1 agrees at 9 bases. This CDR3 region has 15 residues. Germline assignment: CDR1 MDHEN and CDR2 SYDVKM. V lost 7 bases and J lost 11; bases outside the gene matches: 12. CDR3: CASTPRDRERPPLHF. The CDR3 nucleotides read TGTGCCAGCACCCCCCGGGACAGGGAGCGCCCACCCCTCCACTTT.

The chain is built from TRBV19 and TRBJ2-5, with 7 bases fitting TRBD2. Germline-derived CDR1 and CDR2 are LNHDA and SQIVND (reference sequence). The CDR3 runs 14 residues. Unmatched junction bases numbered 6, after V lost 3 bases and J lost 5 bases. The CDR3 loop reads CASSMVGGSETQYF. The CDR3, as DNA: TGTGCCAGTAGTATGGTGGGGGGGTCCGAGACCCAGTACTTC.

This clone was seen a few times. The chain combines TRBV28 with TRBJ2-5, with TRBD1 matching over 7 bases. The CDR3 has 13 amino acids. Germline trimming cut 5 bases from V and 2 bases from J; bases unmatched to any gene: 2. Germline values: CDR1 MDHEN, CDR2 SYDVKM. CDR3 bases: TGTGCCAGCAGTGGGGACAGTCAAGAGACCCAGTACTTC. Amino acid sequence: CASSGDSQETQYF.

The chain uses TRBV11-3 and TRBJ2-6, with no clear D. The germline V gene encodes CDR1 SGHNT and CDR2 YENEEA. The CDR3 covers 15 residues. V gave up 3 bases and J gave up 1 base, with 7 bases separating them. In DNA form, the CDR3 reads TGTGCCAGCAGCTTGCGGAGTTCTGGGGCCAACGTCCTGACTTTC. Its protein is CASSLRSSGANVLTF.

The chain uses TRBV28 and TRBJ2-5; 12 nucleotides agree with TRBD1. J gave up 7 bases and V 4 bases, and 7 bases lay outside the gene matches. CDR3 length: 15 residues. Germline CDR1 reads MDHEN; CDR2 reads SYDVKM. The CDR3 spells CASSSPGQGAATQYF. The DNA for the CDR3 is TGTGCCAGCAGTTCCCCGGGACAGGGGGCGGCGACCCAGTACTTC.

V is TRBV18 and J is TRBJ1-1; TRBD1 is a possible D gene (6 bases). The CDR3 covers 14 residues. The germline V and J ends were trimmed by 0 bases and 7 bases, with 12 bases remaining between them. Germline values: CDR1 KGHSH, CDR2 LQKENI. The CDR3 DNA sequence: TGTGCCAGCTCACCACCGGGACACCGAAGTGAAGCTTTCTTT. This sequence encodes CASSPPGHRSEAFF.

CDR3 amino acids: CASSLRRGNTGELFF. CDR3 nucleotides: TGTGCCAGCAGCTTAAGGCGGGGGAACACCGGGGAGCTGTTTTTT. The chain has TRBV11-1 and TRBJ2-2; possible D gene TRBD2, 6 bases. Trimming took off 2 bases at V and 1 base at J, with 8 bases between the two ends. The germline V gene has CDR1 SGHAT and CDR2 FQDESV (reference sequence). The CDR3 totals 15 residues.

In DNA, the CDR3 is TGTGCCAGCAGCTTAGGCTGGACTAGCGGGGGGGATTACAATGAGCAGTTCTTC. It codes for CASSLGWTSGGDYNEQFF. The V and J genes are TRBV11-3 and TRBJ2-1; TRBD2 agrees at 15 bases. The CDR3 sequence is 18 residues long. CDR1 is SGHNT and CDR2 is YENEEA in the germline V gene. Trimming took 1 base from V and 4 from J; bases not matched to a gene: 5.

This chain connects TRBV6-8 to TRBJ1-5; D gene ambiguous. Germline V gene data show CDR1 as MNHGY and CDR2 as SAAAGT. This CDR3 comprises 14 residues. V shed 6 bases and J shed 3 bases, with 12 bases lying between them. CDR3 amino acids: CASSRRADNQPQHF. The CDR3 DNA is TGTGCCAGCAGCCGAAGGGCTGACAATCAGCCCCAGCATTTT.

The chain couples TRBV9 to TRBJ2-1; TRBD2 matches at 12 bases. Per the germline V gene, CDR1 is SGDLS and CDR2 is YYNGEE. The junction had 1 base not matched to a gene; V was cut back by 3 bases and J by 6 bases. The CDR3 loop spans 14 amino acids. The CDR3 reads CASSASGGANEQFF. The CDR3 DNA reads as TGTGCCAGCAGCGCTAGCGGGGGGGCCAATGAGCAGTTCTTC.

CDR3 loop: CASSIIMGGAAGELFF. The CDR3 coding sequence is TGTGCCAGTAGTATAATCATGGGGGGCGCAGCCGGGGAGCTGTTTTTT. This sequence joins TRBV19 and TRBJ2-2; the D call may be TRBD1 or TRBD2 (6 bases each). Trimming pared 2 bases from V and 6 bases from J, leaving 16 bases between. The germline V gene encodes CDR1 LNHDA and CDR2 SQIVND (reference sequence). This CDR3 is built from 16 residues.

The chain employs TRBV29-1 and TRBJ2-3, with D possibly matching TRBD1 (7 bases). Deletions cut 5 bases from V and 4 bases from J, with 19 bases between. Germline CDR1 and CDR2: SQVTM and ANQGSEA. The CDR3 length is 15 residues. The CDR3 loop reads CSVCLVAGGSDTQYF. CDR3 DNA sequence: TGCAGCGTTTGCCTCGTGGCAGGGGGGTCAGATACGCAGTATTTT.

The chain has TRBV30 and TRBJ2-5, with 8 bases aligning to TRBD2. V shed 4 bases, J shed 5 bases, and the junction held 12 bases outside the gene matches. Germline V gives CDR1 GTSNPN, CDR2 SVGIG (reference sequence). The CDR3 spans 15 residues. The CDR3, as DNA: TGTGCCTGGAATCTCCCTGGACTAGCCAAGGAGACCCAGTACTTC. Translated, it gives CAWNLPGLAKETQYF.

This clone was observed a handful of times. The chain recombines TRBV29-1 with TRBJ1-2, with a tentative D call TRBD1 (6 bases). V dropped 0 bases and J dropped 3 bases, with 11 bases sitting between them. CDR3 size: 14 residues. Germline V lookup: CDR1 SQVTM, CDR2 ANQGSEA. In DNA form, the CDR3 reads TGCAGCGTTGAAGAGGGGGGGCGAGACTATGGCTACACCTTC. Translation gives CSVEEGGRDYGYTF.

The chain has TRBV6-7 and TRBJ2-7; D unclear. TRBV6-7 is classed as an ORF, of uncertain function. Trimming removed 6 bases from V and 3 bases from J, with 15 bases in between. The length of the CDR3 is 14 residues. The CDR3 sequence is CASRVSNIYYEQYF. As DNA, the CDR3 is TGTGCCAGCAGGGTATCGAATATCTACTACGAGCAGTACTTC.

The J gene is TRBJ1-2, the V gene TRBV28; tentatively, D is TRBD1 (6 bases). Germline values: CDR1 MDHEN, CDR2 SYDVKM. The CDR3 length is 14 residues. Deletions cut 7 bases from V and 8 bases from J, with 20 bases between. The CDR3 DNA sequence: TGTGCCAGCAACCCCCGGGACATCTGGGGGGGCTACACCTTC. Translated: CASNPRDIWGGYTF.

The chain recombines TRBV18 with TRBJ2-1, with D possibly matching TRBD1 (6 bases). Trimming removed 7 bases from V and 4 bases from J, with 23 bases in between. Per germline, CDR1 KGHSH and CDR2 LQKENI. The CDR3 sequence is 17 residues long. CDR3 in DNA: TGTGCCAGCTTCGTATCTAGAGGGGGTGACGTTTACAATGAGCAGTTCTTC. Translated: CASFVSRGGDVYNEQFF.

Remarks on this clone: A junction end diverges from the germline sequence, so it may reflect a read error. J is TRBJ1-5 and V is TRBV6-4; no firm D call. CDR1 and CDR2 from the germline V gene are MRHNA and SNTAGT. The length of the CDR3 is 14 residues. CDR3 region: CASSYSTRWQPQHF. DNA for the CDR3: TGTGCCAGCAGTTACTCTACAAGGTGGCAGCCCCAGCATTTT.

The V and J genes are TRBV19 and TRBJ1-2; possibly TRBD1 for D (5 bases). V was clipped by 9 bases and J by 4 bases, with 27 bases between them. CDR3 length: 17 residues. Germline assignment: CDR1 LNHDA and CDR2 SQIVND (reference sequence). The CDR3 DNA follows: TGTGCCAGCACACCAGCCCGACAGTCTGTTAGTCTCTATGGCTACACCTTC. It yields the protein CASTPARQSVSLYGYTF.

This chain uses TRBV5-1 with TRBJ2-7; D remains ambiguous. Deletions cut 1 base from V and 0 bases from J, with 11 bases between. The CDR3 has 15 amino acids. CDR1 and CDR2 (germline): SGHRS, YFSETQ. The DNA of the CDR3 is TGCGCCAGCAGCTTGACAGCTTCTTACTCCTACGAGCAGTACTTC. Protein product: CASSLTASYSYEQYF.

The chain has TRBV1 and TRBJ2-7; the listed D gene, TRBD2, was not tested against the DNA. TRBV1 is listed as a pseudogene. The length of the CDR3 is 18 residues. In nucleotides, the CDR3 is TGCGCCAGCAGCCACATCCAGAACCTAGCGGGGAACTCCTACGAGCAGTACTTC. Translated, it gives CASSHIQNLAGNSYEQYF.

V is TRBV19 and J is TRBJ1-1; no reliable D call. CDR1 LNHDA and CDR2 SQIVND come from the germline V gene (reference sequence). V lost 5 bases and J 4 bases, leaving 11 bases between the germline ends. The CDR3 spans 13 residues. The DNA of the CDR3 is TGTGCCAGTAGTGCGGCTCGGGGCACTGAAGCTTTCTTT. Its translation: CASSAARGTEAFF.

This clone has a single count. CDR3 coding DNA: TGCGCCAGCAGCTTGGTTTCGGGGGGCACTGAAGCTTTCTTT. Translation gives CASSLVSGGTEAFF. The chain links TRBV5-1 to TRBJ1-1, with D possibly TRBD1 on 5 matching bases. CDR1 SGHRS and CDR2 YFSETQ come from the germline V gene. V lost 0 bases to trimming and J lost 4 bases, with 10 bases between them. The CDR3 runs 14 residues.

This clone was recorded a few times. The chain recombines TRBV11-3 with TRBJ1-5; D is ambiguous. The CDR3 covers 15 residues. Trimming pared 1 base from V and 4 bases from J, leaving 11 bases between. Per germline, CDR1 SGHNT and CDR2 YENEEA. CDR3 in amino acids: CASSLGHGRNQPQHF. The CDR3 DNA is TGTGCCAGCAGCTTAGGACATGGGAGGAATCAGCCCCAGCATTTT. Based on the CDR3 plus reference TRBV11-3 and TRBJ1-5, the full variable domain is EAGVVQSPRYKIIEKKQPVAFWCNPISGHNTLYWYLQNLGQGPELLIRYENEEAVDDSQLPKDRFSAERLKGVDSTLKIQPAELGDSAVYLCASSLGHGRNQPQHFGDGTRLSIL.

The chain is built from TRBV5-1 and TRBJ2-5; D is perhaps TRBD1 (6 bases). This CDR3 comprises 15 residues. Trimming shortened V by 2 bases and J by 4 bases, and 15 bases separated the two germline ends. CDR1 is SGHRS and CDR2 is YFSETQ in the germline V gene. The CDR3 DNA is TGCGCCAGCAGCTTAGCGGACAGCCCCGGAGAGACCCAGTACTTC. Translating it yields CASSLADSPGETQYF.

The chain employs TRBV30 and TRBJ2-7, with TRBD1 identical over 7 bases. Trimming removed 6 bases from V and 3 bases from J; junction bases left unmatched: 8. Germline lookup yields CDR1 GTSNPN and CDR2 SVGIG (reference sequence). The CDR3 runs 13 residues. CDR3 coding DNA: TGTGCCTGCCAGGGACAGAACCTCTACGAGCAGTACTTC. It is translated as CACQGQNLYEQYF.